This TCR beta chain was documented in a study of CD8+ T cells in alopecia areata listed by TCRdb under 2018. As for the study more broadly: Treated patients were enrolled in an open-label pilot trial of oral tofacitinib at 5 to 10 mg twice daily for moderate-to-severe alopecia areata. Patients stayed on tofacitinib for 6 to 18 months and then had 6 months of follow-up off drug so that delayed response and recurrence could be assessed. The SALT score, which quantifies the percentage of affected scalp surface area, was used to measure disease severity in treated patients. High-throughput TCRbeta sequencing was used to examine T cell clonal expansion in alopecia areata in both the C3H/HeJ mouse model and human patients. Scalp tissue and sorted CD4+ and CD8+ peripheral blood T cells from patchy and totalis/universalis alopecia areata patients and from healthy controls were covered by human TCRbeta sequencing. Biopsies were taken from tofacitinib-treated patients at baseline and at 4 and 24 weeks of treatment, and a later scalp biopsy was taken in several of the tofacitinib-treated patients. Scalp clonality was compared across normal scalp (n=4), patchy alopecia areata scalp (n=8), and alopecia totalis/universalis scalp (n=8). RNA was extracted with the PAXgene miRNA kit for fixed scalp, the miRNeasy kit for PBMCs, and the RNeasy kit for mouse skin. Amplification of TCRbeta CDR3 regions was done by immunoSEQ multiplex PCR using 35 Vbeta forward primers and 13 Jbeta reverse primers. The study at large found these results: Many expanded lesional clones were found to persist in scalp and blood during tofacitinib treatment, and relapse after treatment cessation may be partly explained by this persistence. Shared TCR sequences between patients were less evident than in mice, which may be partly attributable to HLA diversity in the patient population. Higher clonality and more expanded CD8+ clones were observed in lesional scalp than in normal scalp, particularly in alopecia totalis/universalis, a finding suggestive of antigenic drive. Unlike mouse skin, which is dominated by gammadelta T cells, normal human skin has resident alphabeta T cells that are also sequenced, and this complicates analysis of the scalp TCR repertoire. Tofacitinib significantly lowered scalp clonality and the number of expanded CD8+ clones among the top 100 scalp clones. The treated cohort was small, with a single nonresponder, so links between baseline CD8+ expansion and response need larger studies.

Counted from cysteine to phenylalanine, this CDR3 has 15 amino acids. The entry retains the CDR3 DNA only, 45 bases that are in frame from base 1. The germline V gene (reference sequence) yields SGHAT for CDR1 and FQDESV for CDR2. V is cut by 8 bases and J by 5 bases, and the space between the germline ends is 20 bases. The receptor library was made with the immunoSEQ multiplex PCR assay. For TCR sequencing, RNA was extracted from every sample and reverse transcribed into cDNA to serve as template. First-strand cDNA was synthesized using SuperScript III with a 2:1 mix of oligo-dT and random hexamers. A synthetic immune receptor repertoire was used to gauge amplification bias, and whatever bias remained was removed computationally. As for the authors' bioinformatics: After raw reads were preprocessed to remove errors, the CDR3 was defined following IMGT conventions as running from the conserved cysteine to phenylalanine. To get clonality, Shannon entropy was normalized by log2 of the number of productive unique TCRs and the result was subtracted from 1. Whether scalp clones were CD4 or CD8 was inferred by matching scalp TCRbeta sequences against CD4 and CD8 repertoires sorted from blood. TCRdb mirrors the immuneACCESS table, restricted to in-frame sequences. Some clones are absent from its copies; in checked studies, under half trace to an unresolved V gene, and the reason for the others is unknown. V and J calls and clone size are as listed in that table; D and trimming were resolved from the DNA. This sample lists approximately 210,000 clones; around 65% were detected once. The ten largest account for roughly 4.2% of the sample.

Turning to this clone: Its antigen is not yet known. Base quality data are lacking; no much larger clone is found one base away.

This specimen's time point label, interpreted: 4 weeks on oral tofacitinib. The intended sense of this specimen's treatment or condition label: oral pan-JAK inhibitor, 5-10 mg twice daily. Lesional scalp punch biopsies and peripheral blood were obtained from alopecia areata patients. PBMCs were isolated by density centrifugation and stained for CD3, CD4 and CD8, and CD4+ and CD8+ T cells were sorted on a FACSAria. The chain uses TRBV11-1 and TRBJ2-3; TRBD1 is a possible D gene, resting on 6 matching bases. The sample in question was CD4+ T cells sorted from blood, obtained at week 4, from a patient treated with tofacitinib. The origin of this receptor is a human donor with alopecia areata. The nucleotide sequence is given as TGTGCCAGCTCTCGGGACACCCTCGTTGGAGATACGCAGTATTTT. Its protein product is CASSRDTLVGDTQYF.